Listed below are T cell receptor beta chains from one sample, sequenced in a study of T cell repertoires in cytomegalovirus infection. TCRdb independently ran MiXCR on the reads; one entry per CDR3 protein. The sample carries 700,000 to 900,000 distinct CDR3 sequences, under 35% recorded once. These TCRs are of unknown antigen specificity. The source was cultured CD8+ T cells from PBMCs, collected from culture after CMV antigen stimulation. All receptors derive from a human donor in good health (CMV status not recorded). Some clones in this sample may be carry-over from other donors' samples. Both conserved end residues are part of each CDR3. The D gene is left open where the match is weak. Part of the rows lack a size; the others show once, few, many or a class for expanded clones.

d_call,v_call,j_call,clone_size,cdr3_nt,cdr3_aa
TRBD2,TRBV28,TRBJ2-3,few,TGTGCCAGCAGTTTGGAGACTAGCGGGGGGTACACAGATACGCAGTATTTT,CASSLETSGGYTDTQYF
TRBD2,TRBV10-2,TRBJ2-2,NA,TGCGCCAGCAGCGCCGGGACTAGCGGTCGGGAGCTGTTTTTT,CASSAGTSGRELFF
NA,TRBV5-1,TRBJ2-1,once,TGCGCCAGCAGCTTGGCCCCGGACAGAAACAATGAGCAGTTCTTC,CASSLAPDRNNEQFF
TRBD2,TRBV2,TRBJ2-3,NA,TGTGCCAGCAGTACCACCGGGACTAGCGGGGAGACAGATACGCAGTATTTT,CASSTTGTSGETDTQYF
TRBD2,TRBV28,TRBJ2-1,few,TGTGCCAGCAGACTTATCACTAGCGGGACCTACAATGAGCAGTTCTTC,CASRLITSGTYNEQFF
NA,TRBV7-9,TRBJ1-5,NA,TGTGCCAGCAGACCGGACAGTAGCAATCAGCCCCAGCATTTT,CASRPDSSNQPQHF
NA,TRBV12-3/TRBV12-4,TRBJ1-1,many,TGTGCCAGCACCCTCGGGTCTGAAGCTTTCTTT,CASTLGSEAFF
NA,TRBV4-3,TRBJ2-1,NA,TGCGCCAGCAGCCAAGATTCATTGGCGGGGGCGGACAATGAGCAGTTCTTC,CASSQDSLAGADNEQFF
NA,TRBV15,TRBJ1-1,few,TGTGCCACCAGCGTAACCCGGGACCTAACTGAAGCTTTCTTT,CATSVTRDLTEAFF
NA,TRBV24-1,TRBJ2-2,NA,TGTGCCACCCGGGGAGAGGGTGGCACCGGGGAGCTGTTTTTT,CATRGEGGTGELFF
NA,TRBV7-6,TRBJ2-1,NA,TGTGCCAGCAGCGGCAGGGGGGGTTTAAGCTCCTACAATGAGCAGTTCTTC,CASSGRGGLSSYNEQFF
NA,TRBV6-1,TRBJ2-1,NA,TGTGCCAGCAGCGATATCTTATTAGCGAAAAATGAGCAGTTCTTC,CASSDILLAKNEQFF
NA,TRBV7-6,TRBJ2-5,few,TGTGCCAGCAGCCTGACAGGTCGAGGCGGGACCCAGTACTTC,CASSLTGRGGTQYF
TRBD1,TRBV12-3/TRBV12-4,TRBJ2-2,NA,TGTGCCAGCAGTTCGGTTAGGACAGGTGACACCGGGGAGCTGTTTTTT,CASSSVRTGDTGELFF
TRBD1,TRBV20-1,TRBJ2-2,once,TGCAGTGCCGAGACAGGGTACACCGGGGAGCTGTTTTTT,CSAETGYTGELFF
TRBD2,TRBV4-3,TRBJ2-1,NA,TGCGCCAGCAGCCAAGAATGGAGGGCGGGGGGGTGGAGCTCCTACAATGAGCAGTTCTTC,CASSQEWRAGGWSSYNEQFF
NA,TRBV7-6,TRBJ1-1,few,TGTGCCAGCAGCTTAGGCACCCGGCGAAGGATGAACACTGAAGCTTTCTTT,CASSLGTRRRMNTEAFF
NA,TRBV6-1,TRBJ1-5,NA,TGTGCCAGCAGTGACGAGGGAACGCCCCAGCATTTT,CASSDEGTPQHF
NA,TRBV20-1,TRBJ1-5,few,TGCAGTGCTAGAGTAGTCCTTAGCAATCAGCCCCAGCATTTT,CSARVVLSNQPQHF
NA,TRBV7-9,TRBJ2-7,NA,TGTGCCAGCAGCCCGTCCGGGACAACTTGGGGAGAGCAGTACTTC,CASSPSGTTWGEQYF
NA,TRBV29-1,TRBJ2-7,NA,TGCAGCGTTCGAGAGCCGGACGAGCAGTACTTC,CSVREPDEQYF
NA,TRBV18,TRBJ2-7,NA,TGTGCCAGCTCTCCTTCGACCGGTTACGAGCAGTACTTC,CASSPSTGYEQYF
NA,TRBV6-6,TRBJ1-5,NA,TGTGCCAGCAGTTACGAACAGGAGGTGGGTCAGCCCCAGCATTTT,CASSYEQEVGQPQHF
NA,TRBV6-5,TRBJ2-7,many,TGTGCCAGCAGGGATCAGGTGTACTACGAGCAGTACTTC,CASRDQVYYEQYF
TRBD2,TRBV24-1,TRBJ2-1,NA,TGTGCCACCAGTGGTGGGGAGGGGAATGAGCAGTTCTTC,CATSGGEGNEQFF
TRBD1,TRBV7-8,TRBJ2-1,NA,TGTGCCAGCAGCTTAGCCCCGGGACAGCCTCCCAATGAGCAGTTCTTC,CASSLAPGQPPNEQFF
TRBD1,TRBV12-3/TRBV12-4,TRBJ1-1,NA,TGTGCCAGCAGCCATGTACAGGGGGTTGATGAAGCTTTCTTT,CASSHVQGVDEAFF
NA,TRBV7-9,TRBJ1-1,few,TGTGCCACACGGAGGTTCCCTGAAGCTTTCTTT,CATRRFPEAFF
NA,TRBV2,TRBJ1-1,NA,TGTGCCAGCAGTGTGTCAGGGACTAACACTGAAGCTTTCTTT,CASSVSGTNTEAFF
NA,TRBV7-8,TRBJ1-5,many,TGTGCCAGCAGCTTAGATCGAGGGTCTGGACAGAATGTCTACAATCAGCCCCAGCATTTT,CASSLDRGSGQNVYNQPQHF
NA,TRBV20-1,TRBJ1-2,NA,TGCAGTGCTAGAGACCCGGGGTTGAGAGGGCCCTATGGCTACACCTTC,CSARDPGLRGPYGYTF
NA,TRBV19,TRBJ1-4,few,TGTGCCAGTAGTATCAGAGGGTCGGCGGCAACTAATGAAAAACTGTTTTTT,CASSIRGSAATNEKLFF
NA,TRBV7-2,TRBJ2-5,many,TGTGCCAGCAGCTTAGTGGCAGGTGGGGTTCAAGAGACCCAGTACTTC,CASSLVAGGVQETQYF
TRBD1,TRBV4-1,TRBJ2-7,NA,TGCGCCAGCAGCCAAGCCGGGACAGGGGACTACGAGCAGTACTTC,CASSQAGTGDYEQYF
TRBD2,TRBV29-1,TRBJ2-7,few,TGCAGCGTTGGATCTAGCGGGGGCGACTCCTACGAGCAGTACTTC,CSVGSSGGDSYEQYF
TRBD1,TRBV7-8,TRBJ2-1,many,TGTGCCAGCAGCTGGGGGACAGATTACAATGAGCAGTTCTTC,CASSWGTDYNEQFF
NA,TRBV7-2,TRBJ1-2,many,TGTGCCAGCAGCTTTTTGCCCAACAACTATGGCTACACCTTC,CASSFLPNNYGYTF